This TCR beta chain was observed in a study of metastatic and nonmetastatic thyroid tumors (dated by TCRdb to 2019 to 2021). Context from the whole study: For patients with malignant and with benign thyroid disease, the researchers compared repertoires between peripheral blood samples and tumor or nodule tissue samples. Overall study results and their limits: In both blood and tumor samples, malignant tumors were reported to have significantly higher TCR beta diversity than benign nodules.

From its cysteine to its phenylalanine, the CDR3 spans 11 amino acids. Of the read, only the CDR3 DNA is kept; its 33 bases are in frame from base 1. V drops 3 bases and J drops 9 bases, leaving 6 bases in between. None of the patients had been given any treatment before thyroid surgery. Using T-cell receptor beta sequencing, the researchers looked back retrospectively at clinical samples from patients, gathered between about 2012 and 2018. Receptor amplification or capture employed PCR. Sequenced using an Illumina HiSeq 4000. The TCR beta-chain CDR3 region of each patient was profiled by high-throughput sequencing. Regarding the original processing steps: The researchers built a classifier to tell apart papillary thyroid cancer patients with distant metastasis, based on CDR3 differences among clinicopathological groups. Repertoire diversity was assessed with the Shannon index, and tumor-blood repertoire similarity with the Morisita-Horn index. The raw public reads went through TCRdb reprocessing: fastp at Q25, MiXCR clone calling, in-frame beta chains kept. TCRdb, not the original authors, processed these V and J calls. This sample is represented by tens of thousands of clones; about 12% of them were singletons. The ten largest account for around 11% of the sample.

As concerns this clone: The clone's antigen remains unknown. Nothing much larger sits one base from this clone, and base qualities are not available.

This sequence was found in a female donor with papillary thyroid cancer or a benign thyroid nodule (not recorded which). Some clones in this sample may be carry-over from other donors' samples. The rearrangement combines TRBV12-3 or TRBV12-4 with TRBJ2-1, with no reliable assignment of the D segment. The material sequenced was blood. In nucleotides, the sequence is TGTGCCAGCAGTTTCCCGGGTGAGCAGTTCTTC. This yields the protein CASSFPGEQFF.